This T cell receptor beta chain comes out of a study of beta chain features in type 1 diabetes. Study-wide background: Similarity in age, gender and cell yields was seen between patients and healthy donors. The study, taken as a whole, reports: TCRB rearrangement may or may not be influenced by HLA type; here this remained unresolved.

This CDR3 region has 12 residues. CDR1 and CDR2 from the germline V gene are SGHNT and YYREEE (reference sequence). Trimming cost V 0 bases and J 7 bases, with 7 bases left between them. Every isolated RNA sample was fully reverse transcribed, so sequencing captured expressed TCRB transcripts. The study sequenced naive, central memory and regulatory T cell samples to an average of about 3.8 million reads. Assay: immunoSEQ multiplex PCR; the TCRdb copy retains only in-frame clones and omits some. Of approximately 140,000 clones in the sample, roughly 9.3% were seen once. This clone has just a few counts. What it binds is not known.

Specimen: central memory CD4+ T cells from blood. The chain is built from TRBV5-4 and TRBJ1-2; D unresolved. This TCR was sampled from a middle-aged woman in good health. In nucleotides, the CDR3 is TGTGCCAGCAGCTTGGTCAGTCGTGGCTACACCTTC. It is translated as CASSLVSRGYTF.